These 24 T cell receptor beta chains were all obtained from the same sample, sequenced in a study of blood T cell repertoires in COVID-19. Measured with immunoSEQ multiplex PCR; TCRdb has only the in-frame clones, and not every one. Of under 250,000 clones listed, over 70% were seen once; the top ten hold 8.2%. The specimen sequenced was peripheral blood. The receptor set was obtained from a woman between 45 and 65 years old with acute or convalescent COVID-19.

Only a few counts were recorded for this clone. This chain links TRBV14 with TRBJ1-1; 8 bases align to TRBD1. The CDR3 spans 16 residues. Germline trimming cut 6 bases from V and 0 bases from J; bases unmatched to any gene: 9. Germline V lookup: CDR1 SGHDN, CDR2 FVKESK. The CDR3 nucleotides are TGTGCCAGCAGTCGGACAGGGAGGCAGATGAACACTGAAGCTTTCTTT. Residues: CASSRTGRQMNTEAFF. The full variable domain, rest sourced from reference TRBV14 and TRBJ1-1, is EAGVTQFPSHSVIEKGQTVTLRCDPISGHDNLYWYRRVMGKEIKFLLHFVKESKQDESGMPNNRFLAERTGGTYSTLKVQPAELEDSGVYFCASSRTGRQMNTEAFFGQGTRLTVV.

The chain is built from TRBV19 and TRBJ1-2; TRBD1 agrees at 12 bases. V shed 4 bases and J 4 bases; nucleotides not matched to a gene: 10. Germline V gene sequence: CDR1 LNHDA, CDR2 SQIVND (reference sequence). The CDR3 is 17 residues long. The CDR3 protein is CASSSHTGTGGFYGYTF. Written as DNA, the CDR3 is TGTGCCAGTAGTAGTCATACCGGGACAGGGGGCTTCTATGGCTACACCTTC.

The genes are TRBV11-2 and TRBJ1-2, with D unresolved. Trimming pared 1 base from V and 5 bases from J, leaving 8 bases between. This CDR3 comprises 13 residues. CDR1 and CDR2 (germline): SGHAT, FQNNGV. As DNA, the CDR3 is TGTGCCAGCAGCTTAGGTACAACGTATGGCTACACCTTC. Its protein product is CASSLGTTYGYTF.

The table lists this clone with a few counts. V usage is TRBV27 and J usage is TRBJ2-2, with 11 nucleotides matching TRBD1. The CDR3 consists of 16 residues. CDR1 is MNHEY and CDR2 is SMNVEV in the germline V gene (reference sequence). With V trimmed by 5 bases and J by 5 bases, 7 bases remained unmatched. The CDR3 nucleotides are TGTGCCAGCAGTCCGTGGACAGGGGGCGGAACCGGGGAGCTGTTTTTT. Residues: CASSPWTGGGTGELFF.

This chain joins TRBV7-2 and TRBJ2-7; a possible D gene is TRBD2 (5 bases). CDR1 is SGHTA and CDR2 is FQGNSA in the germline V gene. This CDR3 contains 12 residues. The V and J ends lost 2 bases and 5 bases respectively, with 7 bases between them. The CDR3 spells CASSLTRNEQYF. The DNA for the CDR3 is TGTGCCAGCAGCTTAACTAGGAACGAGCAGTACTTC.

The chain combines TRBV2 with TRBJ2-3; 7 positions match TRBD2. V shed 6 bases and J 2 bases; nucleotides not matched to a gene: 5. Germline-derived CDR1 and CDR2 are SNHLY and FYNNEI. The CDR3 sequence is 14 residues long. The chain's CDR3 is CASSPGTTTDTQYF. In DNA, the CDR3 is TGTGCCAGCAGCCCCGGGACTACCACAGATACGCAGTATTTT. Based on the CDR3 plus reference TRBV2 and TRBJ2-3, the full variable domain is EPEVTQTPSHQVTQMGQEVILRCVPISNHLYFYWYRQILGQKVEFLVSFYNNEISEKSEIFDDQFSVERPDGSNFTLKIRSTKLEDSAMYFCASSPGTTTDTQYFGPGTRLTVL.

V gene TRBV7-3 combines with J gene TRBJ2-2, with 12 bases fitting TRBD2. Losses at the gene ends were 2 bases for V and 9 bases for J; bases not matched to a gene: 4. Germline CDR1 and CDR2: SGHTA and FQGTGA. The CDR3 spans 15 residues. CDR3 loop: CASSLLTSGSRELFF. CDR3 DNA: TGTGCCAGCAGCTTATTGACTAGCGGGAGCCGGGAGCTGTTTTTT.

This chain connects TRBV19 to TRBJ2-4, with 7 bases matching TRBD1. The length of the CDR3 is 16 residues. With V trimmed by 7 bases and J by 0 bases, 9 bases remained unmatched. CDR1 is LNHDA, CDR2 SQIVND, per germline (reference sequence). The CDR3 loop is CASNPGQALAKNIQYF. For the CDR3, the DNA is TGTGCCAGTAACCCCGGACAGGCCCTAGCCAAAAACATTCAGTACTTC.

V usage is TRBV9 and J usage is TRBJ1-4; D is perhaps TRBD1 (6 bases). In germline, CDR1 is SGDLS, CDR2 YYNGEE. This CDR3 region has 17 residues. Between the trimmed V and J ends, which lost 1 base and 7 bases, there was a span of 20 bases. The CDR3 spells CASSVREGGGNSEKLFF. The CDR3 DNA follows: TGTGCCAGCAGCGTAAGAGAAGGGGGAGGGAATAGTGAAAAACTGTTTTTT.

The V call is TRBV19, the J call TRBJ1-5; TRBD1 is a possible D gene (5 bases). The CDR3 covers 18 residues. From germline, CDR1 is LNHDA and CDR2 SQIVND (reference sequence). Between the trimmed V and J ends, which lost 7 bases and 0 bases, there was a span of 22 bases. The CDR3 is CASTPKEGSPNSNQPQHF. DNA of the CDR3: TGTGCCAGTACCCCCAAGGAGGGGAGTCCAAATAGCAATCAGCCCCAGCATTTT.

This clone was observed once. The genes are TRBV29-1 and TRBJ2-7; possible D gene TRBD1, 6 bases. CDR1 is SQVTM and CDR2 is ANQGSEA in the germline V gene. V lost 6 bases to trimming and J lost 0 bases, with 15 bases between them. The CDR3 contains 14 residues. CDR3 coding DNA: TGCAGCGTCCGTCGGGACACTAACTCCTACGAGCAGTACTTC. Translation gives CSVRRDTNSYEQYF.

This rearrangement joins TRBV3-1 (or the pseudogene TRBV3-2) to TRBJ2-7; 14 bases are shared with TRBD2. After removal of 3 bases from V and 3 bases from J, the junction contained 1 base not matched to a gene. Germline V CDR1 and CDR2: LGHDT, YNNKEL (reference sequence). This CDR3 spans 15 amino acids. The CDR3 DNA sequence: TGTGCCAGCAGCCACGGGACTAGCGGGGGCTACGAGCAGTACTTC. Its translation: CASSHGTSGGYEQYF.

This sequence joins TRBV3-1 (or the pseudogene TRBV3-2) and TRBJ2-5, with D unresolved. The CDR3 loop spans 13 amino acids. Germline V gene lookup returns CDR1 LGHDT and CDR2 YNNKEL (reference sequence). Trimming removed 1 base from V and 4 bases from J, with 7 bases in between. CDR3 DNA sequence: TGTGCCAGCAGCCAAGTGTCGGGAGAGACCCAGTACTTC. It is translated as CASSQVSGETQYF.

V and J are TRBV29-1 and TRBJ2-1; 9 bases are a match to TRBD1. CDR3 length equals 12 residues. Germline lookup yields CDR1 SQVTM and CDR2 ANQGSEA. CDR3 DNA: TGCGGGGGGACAGGGAGGTACAATGAGCAGTTCTTC. It translates to CGGTGRYNEQFF.

V usage is TRBV5-5 and J usage is TRBJ2-7; D is ambiguous. The CDR3 loop spans 14 amino acids. The germline V and J ends were trimmed by 5 bases and 0 bases, with 12 bases remaining between them. Germline V CDR1 and CDR2: SGHKS, YYEKEE (reference sequence). This chain's CDR3 is CASSRGADSYEQYF. The CDR3 bases are TGTGCCAGCAGTCGAGGTGCGGACTCCTACGAGCAGTACTTC.

This chain joins TRBV7-3 and TRBJ2-7; 8 nucleotides match TRBD2. Germline loops: CDR1 SGHTA, CDR2 FQGTGA. V was pared by 5 bases and J by 3 bases, with 6 bases of the junction left unmatched. There are 14 residues in the CDR3. CDR3 nucleotide sequence: TGTGCCAGCAGCCTCAGCGGGAGCCACTACGAGCAGTACTTC. Translated, it gives CASSLSGSHYEQYF.

The chain combines TRBV5-4 with TRBJ2-3; D unclear. In germline, CDR1 is SGHNT, CDR2 YYREEE (reference sequence). V was cut by 0 bases and J by 0 bases, with 11 bases left in between. The CDR3 covers 16 residues. In nucleotides, the CDR3 is TGTGCCAGCAGCTTGGAGTTTAGCAGCAGCACAGATACGCAGTATTTT. It translates to CASSLEFSSSTDTQYF.

The chain has TRBV2 and TRBJ1-1; D is undetermined. Trimming removed 7 bases from V and 0 bases from J, with 12 bases in between. The CDR3 is made up of 14 amino acids. Germline V gives CDR1 SNHLY, CDR2 FYNNEI. CDR3: CASTRELMNTEAFF. DNA for the CDR3: TGTGCCAGCACTAGGGAGCTCATGAACACTGAAGCTTTCTTT.

This chain connects TRBV30 to TRBJ2-4, with 8 bases aligning to TRBD2. Unmatched junction bases numbered 5, after V lost 2 bases and J lost 8 bases. The CDR3 has 13 amino acids. From germline, CDR1 is GTSNPN and CDR2 SVGIG (reference sequence). The CDR3 DNA reads TGTGCCTGGAGTCGGGTCGGGGGGGACATTCAGTACTTC. This translates into CAWSRVGGDIQYF.

The chain carries TRBV20-1 and TRBJ2-3; D is perhaps TRBD2 (7 bases). Trimming stripped 3 bases from V and 4 bases from J, with 14 bases between. The CDR3 is 14 amino acids. Germline loops: CDR1 DFQATT, CDR2 SNEGSKA (reference sequence). The CDR3 DNA is TGCAGTGCTAGTCACAGGGAGGGTCCAGATACGCAGTATTTT. Translating it yields CSASHREGPDTQYF.

The J gene is TRBJ2-7, the V gene TRBV6-5; possibly TRBD1 for D (7 bases). Per germline, CDR1 MNHEY and CDR2 SVGAGI. V was trimmed by 6 bases and J by 6 bases, leaving 21 bases between them. This CDR3 spans 15 amino acids. This CDR3 reads CASSLFGGGEGEQYF. The CDR3 nucleotides are TGTGCCAGCAGCCTTTTTGGAGGGGGCGAAGGCGAGCAGTACTTC.

This sequence joins TRBV28 and TRBJ1-3; weak D call: TRBD1 (6 bases). The CDR3 totals 15 residues. V lost 2 bases, J lost 0 bases, and 8 bases lay in between. The V gene's germline CDR1 is MDHEN and CDR2 SYDVKM. The CDR3 spells CASSLDRPSGNTIYF. The CDR3 region has the DNA TGTGCCAGCAGTTTAGACAGGCCCTCTGGAAACACCATATATTTT.

The rearrangement uses TRBV7-9 and TRBJ2-1; 8 nucleotides agree with TRBD2. V dropped 4 bases and J dropped 9; count of bases not matched to a gene: 11. Germline V gene sequence: CDR1 SEHNR, CDR2 FQNEAQ (reference sequence). CDR3 size: 15 residues. The CDR3 loop reads CASSSGAGGMGEQFF. The CDR3 bases are TGTGCCAGCAGCTCGGGCGCGGGAGGAATGGGTGAGCAGTTCTTC.

The V gene is TRBV15, the J gene TRBJ2-7, with D tentatively TRBD1 (6 bases). Trimming took off 1 base at V and 3 bases at J, with 13 bases between the two ends. The CDR3 is made up of 15 amino acids. Germline CDR1 LNHNV, CDR2 YYDKDF (reference sequence). In nucleotides, the CDR3 is TGTGCCACCAGCAGAGCCCCAGGGGCAAGCTACGAGCAGTACTTC. It translates to CATSRAPGASYEQYF.